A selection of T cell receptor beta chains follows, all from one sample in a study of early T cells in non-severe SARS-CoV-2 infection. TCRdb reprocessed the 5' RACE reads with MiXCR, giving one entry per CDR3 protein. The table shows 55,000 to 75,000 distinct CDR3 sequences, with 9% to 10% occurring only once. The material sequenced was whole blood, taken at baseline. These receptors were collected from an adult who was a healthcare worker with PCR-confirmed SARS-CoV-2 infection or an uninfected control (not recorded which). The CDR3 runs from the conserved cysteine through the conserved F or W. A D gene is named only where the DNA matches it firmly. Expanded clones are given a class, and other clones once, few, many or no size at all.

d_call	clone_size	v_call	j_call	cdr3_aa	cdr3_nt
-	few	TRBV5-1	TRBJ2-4	CANNPGPAKNIQYF	TGCGCCAACAACCCGGGACCTGCCAAAAACATTCAGTACTTC
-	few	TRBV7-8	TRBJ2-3	CASSPIASDTQYF	TGTGCCAGCAGCCCCATTGCGTCAGATACGCAGTATTTT
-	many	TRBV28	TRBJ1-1	CASSLGFTRGAFF	TGTGCCAGCAGCTTGGGTTTCACGCGGGGAGCTTTCTTT
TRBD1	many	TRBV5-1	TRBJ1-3	CASSVSGTGSGNTIYF	TGCGCCAGCAGCGTTAGCGGGACAGGCTCTGGAAACACCATATATTTT
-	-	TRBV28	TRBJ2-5	CASSLYPKETQYF	TGTGCCAGCAGTTTATACCCGAAAGAGACCCAGTACTTC
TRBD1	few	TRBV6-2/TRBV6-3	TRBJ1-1	CASSYWDRSEAFF	TGTGCCAGCAGTTATTGGGACAGGAGCGAAGCTTTCTTT
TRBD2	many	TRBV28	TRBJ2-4	CASSPGRGRLAKNIQYF	TGTGCCAGCAGTCCCGGGAGGGGCCGACTAGCCAAAAACATTCAGTACTTC
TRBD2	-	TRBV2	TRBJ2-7	CASRLTSGRVYEQYF	TGTGCCAGCAGACTAACTAGCGGGAGGGTCTACGAGCAGTACTTC
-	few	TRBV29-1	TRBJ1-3	CSVVGGSRGNTIYF	TGCAGCGTTGTCGGCGGTTCGCGCGGAAACACCATATATTTT
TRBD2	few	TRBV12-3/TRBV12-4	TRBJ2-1	CASSPTTSGSQSGEQFF	TGTGCCAGCAGTCCGACGACTAGCGGGAGTCAGTCGGGTGAGCAGTTCTTC
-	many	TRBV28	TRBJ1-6	CASSLGQINSPLHF	TGTGCCAGCAGTTTAGGACAGATTAATTCACCCCTCCACTTT
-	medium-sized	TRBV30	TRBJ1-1	CAWSMGRENTEAFF	TGTGCCTGGAGTATGGGACGGGAGAACACTGAAGCTTTCTTT
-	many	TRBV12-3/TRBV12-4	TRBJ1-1	CASSPLAGTEAFF	TGTGCCAGCAGTCCCCTGGCCGGGACTGAAGCTTTCTTT
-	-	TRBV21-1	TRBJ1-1	CASSKATVRKNTEAFF	TGTGCCAGCAGCAAAGCGACAGTTAGGAAGAACACTGAAGCTTTCTTT
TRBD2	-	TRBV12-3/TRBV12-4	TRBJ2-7	CASRVGASGLYEQYF	TGTGCCAGCAGGGTTGGGGCTAGCGGCCTATACGAGCAGTACTTC
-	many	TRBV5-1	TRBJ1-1	CASSYNPQGLNTEAFF	TGCGCCAGCAGCTACAATCCCCAGGGCCTGAACACTGAAGCTTTCTTT
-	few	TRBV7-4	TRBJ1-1	CASSRQARTGPEAFF	TGTGCCAGCAGCCGACAGGCCCGAACAGGTCCTGAAGCTTTCTTT
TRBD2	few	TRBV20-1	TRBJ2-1	CSAPGGLAGEGEQFF	TGCAGTGCCCCGGGCGGACTAGCGGGAGAGGGTGAGCAGTTCTTC
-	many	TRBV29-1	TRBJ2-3	CSVVGRGSTDTQYF	TGCAGCGTAGTCGGTCGGGGGTCCACAGATACGCAGTATTTT
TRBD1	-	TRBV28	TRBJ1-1	CASSLTGEAGTEAFF	TGTGCCAGCAGTTTGACAGGGGAGGCGGGGACTGAAGCTTTCTTT
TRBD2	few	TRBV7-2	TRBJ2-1	CASSFPTSGLLNEQFF	TGTGCCAGCAGCTTCCCGACTAGCGGGTTGCTCAATGAGCAGTTCTTC
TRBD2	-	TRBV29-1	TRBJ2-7	CSVMTSGAYEQYF	TGCAGCGTTATGACTAGCGGGGCCTACGAGCAGTACTTC
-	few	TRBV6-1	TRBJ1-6	CASSIRGENSPLHF	TGTGCCAGCAGTATCCGGGGCGAGAATTCACCCCTCCACTTT
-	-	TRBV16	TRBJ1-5	CASSQSLSGVQPQHF	TGTGCCAGCAGCCAATCGCTTTCAGGGGTCCAGCCCCAGCATTTT
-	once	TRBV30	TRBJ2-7	CAWTRGAGLGEQYF	TGTGCCTGGACACGTGGGGCTGGGTTGGGGGAGCAGTACTTC